These 21 T cell receptor beta chains were all obtained from the same sample, sequenced in a study of blood T cell repertoires in COVID-19. Sequenced by immunoSEQ multiplex PCR; TCRdb stores in-frame clones only, minus some. In the table there are about 70,000 clones, around 87% of which are singletons. Specimen: peripheral blood. These receptors were obtained from a woman under 30 with acute or convalescent COVID-19.

This chain joins TRBV3-1 (or the pseudogene TRBV3-2) and TRBJ1-5, with 8 bases lining up with TRBD1. The germline CDR1 and CDR2 sequences are LGHDT and YNNKEL (reference sequence). The CDR3 is made up of 15 amino acids. V shed 2 bases and J 9 bases; nucleotides not matched to a gene: 9. The CDR3 coding sequence is TGTGCCAGCAGCCAAAGACAGGGGTTTGGTGGGCCCCAGCATTTT. Its translation: CASSQRQGFGGPQHF.

V usage is TRBV19 and J usage is TRBJ2-1, with 11 bases aligning to TRBD2. Losses at the gene ends were 1 base for V and 8 bases for J; bases not matched to a gene: 4. Germline assignment: CDR1 LNHDA and CDR2 SQIVND (reference sequence). There are 15 residues in the CDR3. CDR3 nucleotides: TGTGCCAGTAGTATAGTAGCGGGAGGGCGTGATGAGCAGTTCTTC. It encodes CASSIVAGGRDEQFF.

V usage is TRBV15 and J usage is TRBJ1-5; TRBD1 matches at 9 bases. This CDR3 has 17 amino acids. CDR1 and CDR2 from the germline V gene are LNHNV and YYDKDF (reference sequence). Germline trimming cut 2 bases from V and 9 bases from J; bases unmatched to any gene: 14. The CDR3: CATSRTLTGGAARPQHF. CDR3 DNA: TGTGCCACCAGCAGAACCCTGACAGGGGGTGCCGCGCGGCCCCAGCATTTT.

The V call is TRBV6-5, the J call TRBJ1-2; perhaps TRBD1 as D (5 bases). Germline V gene data show CDR1 as MNHEY and CDR2 as SVGAGI. V was trimmed by 5 bases and J by 0 bases, leaving 10 bases between them. This CDR3 has 14 amino acids. The CDR3 sequence: CASSKTATNYGYTF. Written as DNA, the CDR3 is TGTGCCAGCAGTAAGACAGCAACTAACTATGGCTACACCTTC.

This chain links TRBV2 with TRBJ1-1, with unresolved D. The CDR3 is 14 residues long. Germline V gene lookup returns CDR1 SNHLY and CDR2 FYNNEI. V lost 3 bases and J 4 bases, leaving 12 bases between the germline ends. CDR3 nucleotides: TGTGCCAGCAGTGAGGGCCGGCGGGGCACTGAAGCTTTCTTT. This encodes CASSEGRRGTEAFF.

The chain carries TRBV4-3 and TRBJ1-1; no clear D. The CDR3 has 15 amino acids. Trimming shortened V by 0 bases and J by 3 bases, and 11 bases separated the two germline ends. Germline V CDR1 and CDR2: LGHNA, YSLEER. The CDR3 nucleotides are TGCGCCAGCAGCCAAGAACCAGTCGACTACACTGAAGCTTTCTTT. This encodes CASSQEPVDYTEAFF.

This chain joins TRBV27 and TRBJ1-6; possible D gene TRBD1, 6 bases. Germline loops: CDR1 MNHEY, CDR2 SMNVEV (reference sequence). The CDR3 spans 18 residues. The ends were cut back, 4 bases at V and 0 bases at J, with 16 bases in the middle. CDR3 region: CASSWGTGQSSYNSPLHF. CDR3 nucleotides: TGTGCCAGCAGTTGGGGCACAGGGCAGAGCTCCTATAATTCACCCCTCCACTTT.

The chain recombines TRBV6-1 with TRBJ2-5; D gene ambiguous. Trimming removed 0 bases from V and 13 bases from J, with 12 bases in between. The CDR3 has 12 residues. The germline gives CDR1 MNHNS, CDR2 SASEGT. CDR3 DNA: TGTGCCAGCAGTGAAGCGGGCAGAACTTTGTACTTC. Translating it yields CASSEAGRTLYF.

This rearrangement joins TRBV7-9 to TRBJ2-3; no definite D call. The CDR3 spans 12 residues. The V end lost 5 bases, the J end lost 3 bases, and 6 bases lay between the germline ends. CDR1 is SEHNR and CDR2 is FQNEAQ in the germline V gene (reference sequence). CDR3 nucleotide sequence: TGTGCCAGCAGCCTTAGTACAGATACGCAGTATTTT. Protein product: CASSLSTDTQYF.

The chain is built from TRBV6-6 and TRBJ1-2; possible D gene TRBD1, 6 bases. The ends were cut back, 5 bases at V and 7 bases at J, with 14 bases in the middle. The V gene's germline CDR1 is MNHNY and CDR2 SVGAGI (reference sequence). This CDR3 region has 13 residues. This chain's CDR3 is CASSLRDMSGYTF. In DNA, the CDR3 is TGTGCCAGCAGTCTACGGGACATGAGTGGCTACACCTTC.

This rearrangement joins TRBV27 to TRBJ1-1; perhaps TRBD1 as D (5 bases). Trimming took 0 bases from V and 1 from J, leaving 12 bases between them. Germline V gene lookup returns CDR1 MNHEY and CDR2 SMNVEV (reference sequence). The CDR3 loop spans 16 amino acids. DNA of the CDR3: TGTGCCAGCAGTTTATCCTACGACAGACCGAACACTGAAGCTTTCTTT. This gives the protein CASSLSYDRPNTEAFF.

The chain has TRBV6-5 and TRBJ1-2, with a weak D call TRBD1 (6 bases). CDR1 MNHEY and CDR2 SVGAGI come from the germline V gene. The length of the CDR3 is 13 residues. The ends were cut back, 7 bases at V and 4 bases at J, with 13 bases in the middle. The CDR3 protein is CASKLRGAYGYTF. In DNA form, the CDR3 reads TGTGCCAGCAAACTCAGGGGCGCCTATGGCTACACCTTC.

This clone showed up just a few times. The V and J genes are TRBV7-9 and TRBJ2-1, with 11 bases that match TRBD2. CDR1 is SEHNR and CDR2 is FQNEAQ in the germline V gene (reference sequence). This CDR3 contains 18 residues. The V gene end was trimmed by 5 bases and the J gene end by 0 bases; junction bases not matched to a gene: 9. CDR3 DNA: TGTGCCAGCAGCGGGGGACTAGCGGCTAGTCGCTCCTACAATGAGCAGTTCTTC. As protein: CASSGGLAASRSYNEQFF.

Only one count was recorded for this clone. V is TRBV11-2 and J is TRBJ1-2; perhaps TRBD1 as D (6 bases). This CDR3 is built from 16 residues. Per germline, CDR1 SGHAT and CDR2 FQNNGV. Trimming left V 5 bases short and J 7 bases short, with 23 bases between. CDR3 in amino acids: CASSRTWTGGEFGYTF. CDR3 DNA: TGTGCCAGCAGCCGAACCTGGACGGGGGGCGAGTTTGGCTACACCTTC.

The J gene is TRBJ1-1, the V gene TRBV6-5; tentatively, D is TRBD1 (6 bases). Germline assignment: CDR1 MNHEY and CDR2 SVGAGI. The length of the CDR3 is 15 residues. V gave up 2 bases and J gave up 1 base, with 11 bases separating them. The DNA of the CDR3 is TGTGCCAGCAGTTACGGGGGCACCCAGAACACTGAAGCTTTCTTT. This codes for CASSYGGTQNTEAFF.

The V gene is TRBV10-3, the J gene TRBJ1-1; the match to TRBD1 covers 8 bases. The CDR3 runs 15 residues. The germline gives CDR1 ENHRY, CDR2 SYGVKD. The V gene end was trimmed by 6 bases and the J gene end by 3 bases; junction bases not matched to a gene: 9. The chain's CDR3 is CAIRSEIRGHTEAFF. The CDR3 DNA is TGTGCCATCAGGAGTGAGATCAGGGGGCACACTGAAGCTTTCTTT.

A few counts support this clone. The chain joins TRBV5-1 to TRBJ1-2; tentative D call: TRBD1 (5 bases). With 4 bases removed from V and 6 bases from J, the gap between germline ends came to 19 bases. This CDR3 is built from 15 residues. Germline assignment: CDR1 SGHRS and CDR2 YFSETQ. Here the CDR3 reads CASSQTGHPRNGYTF. The CDR3 DNA reads TGCGCCAGCAGCCAGACTGGACACCCACGGAATGGCTACACCTTC.

The V and J genes are TRBV18 and TRBJ2-5; 8 positions match TRBD1. The CDR3 extends over 14 amino acids. Trimming removed 6 bases from V and 5 bases from J; junction bases left unmatched: 8. Germline CDR1 KGHSH, CDR2 LQKENI. The CDR3: CASSQTGGSETQYF. The CDR3 nucleotides read TGTGCCAGCTCGCAAACAGGGGGATCTGAGACCCAGTACTTC.

This chain links TRBV3-1 (or the pseudogene TRBV3-2) with TRBJ2-7; 13 bases fit TRBD2. The junction had 4 bases not matched to a gene; V was cut back by 2 bases and J by 6 bases. Germline-derived CDR1 and CDR2 are LGHDT and YNNKEL (reference sequence). The CDR3 is 15 residues long. The DNA for the CDR3 is TGTGCCAGCAGCCAACAACTAGCGGGAGGGGGCGAGCAGTACTTC. Its translation is CASSQQLAGGGEQYF.

The V call is TRBV6-1, the J call TRBJ2-1; 13 bases are shared with TRBD2. This CDR3 has 17 amino acids. Losses at the gene ends were 1 base for V and 8 bases for J; bases not matched to a gene: 8. Germline assignment: CDR1 MNHNS and CDR2 SASEGT. The CDR3 spells CASSEVPLAGGQDEQFF. The CDR3 nucleotides read TGTGCCAGCAGTGAAGTCCCACTAGCGGGGGGGCAGGATGAGCAGTTCTTC.

In this sample, this clone turned up once. This chain joins TRBV18 and TRBJ1-1, with TRBD1 identical over 9 bases. Germline lookup yields CDR1 KGHSH and CDR2 LQKENI. This CDR3 has 15 residues. The V gene end was trimmed by 3 bases and the J gene end by 4 bases; junction bases not matched to a gene: 6. CDR3 coding DNA: TGTGCCAGCTCACCCGGACAGGGGCTAAGCACTGAAGCTTTCTTT. Its protein is CASSPGQGLSTEAFF.